This T cell receptor beta chain was recovered during a study of naive and memory T cell subsets. The study's findings and limits: Over 85% of naive TCR sequences appeared only once, unlike memory subsets.

CMV status came from CD4+ IFNgamma after overnight CMV lysate stimulation. CD4 T cells were positively selected, then CD8 T cells from the CD4-negative fraction. On this clonotype: Its antigen remains unknown.

CDR3 size: 19 residues. J was trimmed by 2 bases and V by 4 bases; bases with no gene match: 18. Per the germline V gene, CDR1 is SGHNT and CDR2 is YYREEE (reference sequence). The beta constant-region primer was an equimolar mix of two oligonucleotides covering TRBC1 and TRBC2. The ligated cDNA underwent four PCR rounds using SP2 and nested alpha and beta constant-region primers. Using its own MiXCR run on the UMI-ligation and nested PCR reads, TCRdb lists one record per CDR3 protein. The sample records 95,000 to 150,000 distinct CDR3 sequences, around a third being singletons. This rearrangement joins TRBV5-4 to TRBJ2-3; 8 bases line up with TRBD2. Sequenced input: central memory CD4+ T cells from blood. The receptor was derived from a human donor in good health. In DNA, the CDR3 is TGTGCCAGCAGCAAGGATAGCGGGATCATCCATCAAAACACAGATACGCAGTATTTT. Translating gives CASSKDSGIIHQNTDTQYF.